This paragraph reports one T cell receptor (beta chain). Antigen: not known. The record originates from a study of glioma-infiltrating T cells after dendritic cell vaccination. Across the whole study: Patients received autologous tumor lysate-pulsed dendritic cell vaccination between 2003 and 2012. Three intradermal dendritic cell vaccine injections were given every two weeks. Study-wide results and caveats: Longer survival after dendritic cell vaccination followed higher pretreatment TIL content.

The CDR3 length is 15 residues. V gave up 5 bases and J gave up 4 bases; unmatched junction bases: 5. Per the germline V gene, CDR1 is MNHNS and CDR2 is SASEGT. This table comes from immunoSEQ multiplex PCR, and its TCRdb copy is limited to in-frame clones, with some not included. The table records roughly 82,000 clones, 70% to 90% of them present only once. The V and J genes are TRBV6-1 and TRBJ2-1, with TRBD1 matching over 10 bases. This clonotype was obtained from a human donor with glioblastoma. Sequenced here: blood, sampled before dendritic cell vaccination. CDR3 loop: CASSSPGQGYNEQFF. The CDR3 bases are TGTGCCAGCAGTTCCCCGGGACAGGGGTACAATGAGCAGTTCTTC.